This T cell receptor beta chain was retrieved from a study of beta chain features in type 1 diabetes. Overall study: Patients and healthy donors were similar in age, gender and cell yields.

Germline CDR1 reads SGHTA; CDR2 reads FQGNSA. The V end was cut by 1 base, the J end by 3 bases, with 6 bases between. The CDR3 extends over 13 amino acids. What was sequenced were expressed TCRB transcripts, since all of the isolated RNA had been reverse transcribed. Read counts averaged about 3.57 million for samples of naive, central memory and regulatory T cells. The method was immunoSEQ multiplex PCR; TCRdb's version includes in-frame clones alone and lacks a portion of them. The data hold 200,000 to 250,000 clones, with 25% to 30% observed a single time. Specimen: central memory CD4+ T cells from blood. This sequence originates from a man aged 30 to 45 in good health. J is TRBJ1-1 and V is TRBV7-2; D not certain. CDR3: CASSLDQDTEAFF. The CDR3 region has the DNA TGTGCCAGCAGCTTAGATCAGGACACTGAAGCTTTCTTT.